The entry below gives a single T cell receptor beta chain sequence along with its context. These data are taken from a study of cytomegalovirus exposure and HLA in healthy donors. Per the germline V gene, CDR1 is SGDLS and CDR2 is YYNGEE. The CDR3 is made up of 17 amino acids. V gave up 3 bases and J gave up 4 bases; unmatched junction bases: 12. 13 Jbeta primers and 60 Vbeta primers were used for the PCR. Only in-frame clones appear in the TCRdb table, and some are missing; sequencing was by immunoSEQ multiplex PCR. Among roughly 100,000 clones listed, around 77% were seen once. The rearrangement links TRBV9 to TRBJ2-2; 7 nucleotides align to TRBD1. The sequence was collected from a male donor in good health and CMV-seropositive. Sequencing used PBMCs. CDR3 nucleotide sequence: TGTGCCAGCAGCGGAGGCTCCGGGACAGTCTCCACCGGGGAGCTGTTTTTT. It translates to CASSGGSGTVSTGELFF.